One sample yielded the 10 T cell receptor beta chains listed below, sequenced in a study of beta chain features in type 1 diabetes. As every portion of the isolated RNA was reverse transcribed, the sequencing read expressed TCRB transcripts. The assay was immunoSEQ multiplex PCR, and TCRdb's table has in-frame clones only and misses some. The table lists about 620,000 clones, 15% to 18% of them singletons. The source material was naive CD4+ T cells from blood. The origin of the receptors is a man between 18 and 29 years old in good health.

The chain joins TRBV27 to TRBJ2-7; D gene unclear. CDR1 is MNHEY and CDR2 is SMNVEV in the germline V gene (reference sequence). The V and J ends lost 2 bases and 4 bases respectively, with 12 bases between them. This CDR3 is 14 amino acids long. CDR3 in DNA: TGTGCCAGCAGTTTACTCAGCAGCCTTTACGAGCAGTACTTC. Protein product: CASSLLSSLYEQYF.

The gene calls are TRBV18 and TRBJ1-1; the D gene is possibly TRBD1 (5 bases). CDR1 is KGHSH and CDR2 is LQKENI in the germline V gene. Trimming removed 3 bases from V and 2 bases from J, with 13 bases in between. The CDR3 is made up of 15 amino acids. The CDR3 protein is CASSPATGGNTEAFF. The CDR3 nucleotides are TGTGCCAGCTCACCCGCCACCGGGGGTAACACTGAAGCTTTCTTT.

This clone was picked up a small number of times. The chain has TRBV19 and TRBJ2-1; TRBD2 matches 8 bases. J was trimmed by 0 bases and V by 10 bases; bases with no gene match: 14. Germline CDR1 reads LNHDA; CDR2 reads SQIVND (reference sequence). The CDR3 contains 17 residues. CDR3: CATAEGVAGSSYNEQFF. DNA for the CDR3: TGTGCCACCGCCGAGGGGGTAGCGGGGAGCTCCTACAATGAGCAGTTCTTC.

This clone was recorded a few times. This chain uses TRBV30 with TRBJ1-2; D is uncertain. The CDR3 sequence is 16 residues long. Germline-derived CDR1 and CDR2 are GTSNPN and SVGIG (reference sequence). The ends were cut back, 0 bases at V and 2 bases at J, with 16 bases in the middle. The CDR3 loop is CAWSVTGPSLNYGYTF. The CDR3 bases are TGTGCCTGGAGTGTTACGGGCCCCAGCCTCAACTATGGCTACACCTTC.

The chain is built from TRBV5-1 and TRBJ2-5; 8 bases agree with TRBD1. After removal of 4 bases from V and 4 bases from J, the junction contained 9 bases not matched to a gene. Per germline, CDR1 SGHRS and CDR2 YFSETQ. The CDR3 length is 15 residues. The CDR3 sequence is CASSPRQGHPETQYF. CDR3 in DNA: TGCGCCAGCAGCCCCCGACAGGGGCACCCAGAGACCCAGTACTTC.

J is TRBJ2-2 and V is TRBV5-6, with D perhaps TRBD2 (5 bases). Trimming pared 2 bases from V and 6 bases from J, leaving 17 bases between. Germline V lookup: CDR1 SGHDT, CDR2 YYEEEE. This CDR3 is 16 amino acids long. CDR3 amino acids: CASSFFPSGRAGELFF. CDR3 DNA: TGTGCCAGCAGCTTTTTCCCCAGCGGTCGGGCCGGGGAGCTGTTTTTT.

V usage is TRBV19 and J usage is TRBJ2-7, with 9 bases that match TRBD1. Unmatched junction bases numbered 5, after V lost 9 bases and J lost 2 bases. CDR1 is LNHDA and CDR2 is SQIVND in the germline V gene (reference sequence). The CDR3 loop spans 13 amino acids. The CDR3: CASARDRAYEQYF. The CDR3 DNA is TGTGCCAGCGCAAGGGACAGGGCCTACGAGCAGTACTTC.

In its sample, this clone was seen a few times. The CDR3 loop reads CASSLGQNNEQFF. As DNA, the CDR3 is TGTGCCAGCAGCTTGGGACAGAACAATGAGCAGTTCTTC. J is TRBJ2-1 and V is TRBV11-2, with 7 positions matching TRBD1. The junction had 1 base not matched to a gene; V was cut back by 3 bases and J by 5 bases. CDR1 and CDR2 from the germline V gene are SGHAT and FQNNGV. This CDR3 is built from 13 residues. The full variable domain, its missing parts supplied by reference TRBV11-2 and TRBJ2-1, is EAGVAQSPRYKIIEKRQSVAFWCNPISGHATLYWYQQILGQGPKLLIQFQNNGVVDDSQLPKDRFSAERLKGVDSTLKIQPAKLEDSAVYLCASSLGQNNEQFFGPGTRLTVL.

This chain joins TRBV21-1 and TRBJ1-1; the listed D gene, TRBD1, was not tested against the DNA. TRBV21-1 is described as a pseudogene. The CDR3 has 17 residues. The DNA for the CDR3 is TGTGCCAGCAGCCTTGGACAGGGGTACATTATGAACACTGAAGCTTTCTTT. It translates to CASSLGQGYIMNTEAFF.

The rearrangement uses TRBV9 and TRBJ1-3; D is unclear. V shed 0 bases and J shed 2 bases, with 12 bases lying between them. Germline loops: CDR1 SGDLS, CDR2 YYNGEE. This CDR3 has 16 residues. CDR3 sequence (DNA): TGTGCCAGCAGCGTAGACCACAGCCTTACTGGAAACACCATATATTTT. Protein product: CASSVDHSLTGNTIYF.